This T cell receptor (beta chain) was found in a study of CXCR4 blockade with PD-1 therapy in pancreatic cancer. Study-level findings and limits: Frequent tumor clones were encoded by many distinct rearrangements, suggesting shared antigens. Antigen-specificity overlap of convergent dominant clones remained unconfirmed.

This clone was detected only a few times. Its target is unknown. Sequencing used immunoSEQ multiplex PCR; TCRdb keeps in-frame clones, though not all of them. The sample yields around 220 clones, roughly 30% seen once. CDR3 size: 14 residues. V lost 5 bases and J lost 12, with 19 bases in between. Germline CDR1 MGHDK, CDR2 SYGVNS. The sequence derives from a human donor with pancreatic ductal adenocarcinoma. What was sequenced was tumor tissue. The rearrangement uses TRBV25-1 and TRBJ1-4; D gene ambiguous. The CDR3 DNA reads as TGTGCCAGCAGTTCGTGGGAGGGTCTTGAGGAACTGTTTTTT. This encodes CASSSWEGLEELFF.